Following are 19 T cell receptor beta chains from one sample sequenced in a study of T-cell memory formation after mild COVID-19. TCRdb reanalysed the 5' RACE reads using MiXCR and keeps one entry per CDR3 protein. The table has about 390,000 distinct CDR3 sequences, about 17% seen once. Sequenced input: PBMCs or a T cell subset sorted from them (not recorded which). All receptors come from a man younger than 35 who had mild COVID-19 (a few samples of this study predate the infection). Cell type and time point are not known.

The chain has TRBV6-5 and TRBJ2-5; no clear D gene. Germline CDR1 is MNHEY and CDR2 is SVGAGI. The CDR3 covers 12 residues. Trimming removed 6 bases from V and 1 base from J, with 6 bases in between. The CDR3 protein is CASRHSQETQYF. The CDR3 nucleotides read TGTGCCAGCAGGCACAGCCAAGAGACCCAGTACTTC.

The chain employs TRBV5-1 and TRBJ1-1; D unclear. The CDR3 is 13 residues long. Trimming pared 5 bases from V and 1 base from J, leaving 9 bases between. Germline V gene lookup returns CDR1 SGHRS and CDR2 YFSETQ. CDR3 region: CASRSGKNTEAFF. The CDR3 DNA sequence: TGCGCCAGCAGGTCTGGCAAGAACACTGAAGCTTTCTTT.

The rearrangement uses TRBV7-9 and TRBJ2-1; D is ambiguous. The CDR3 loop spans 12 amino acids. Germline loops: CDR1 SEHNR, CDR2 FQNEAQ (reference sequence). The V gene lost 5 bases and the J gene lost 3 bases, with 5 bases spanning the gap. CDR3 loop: CASSENYNEQFF. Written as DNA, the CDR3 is TGTGCCAGCAGCGAGAACTACAATGAGCAGTTCTTC.

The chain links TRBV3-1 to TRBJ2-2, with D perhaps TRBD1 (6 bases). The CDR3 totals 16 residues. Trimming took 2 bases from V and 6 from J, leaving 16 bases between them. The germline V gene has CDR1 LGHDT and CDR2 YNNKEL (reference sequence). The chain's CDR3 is CASSQTGLYRAGELFF. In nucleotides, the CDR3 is TGTGCCAGCAGCCAAACAGGGTTGTATCGGGCCGGGGAGCTGTTTTTT.

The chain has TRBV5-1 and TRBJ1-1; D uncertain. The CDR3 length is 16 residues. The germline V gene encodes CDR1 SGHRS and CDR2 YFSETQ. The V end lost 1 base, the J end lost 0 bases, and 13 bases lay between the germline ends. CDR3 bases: TGCGCCAGCAGCTTGAATATTGGCAGCCTGAACACTGAAGCTTTCTTT. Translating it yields CASSLNIGSLNTEAFF.

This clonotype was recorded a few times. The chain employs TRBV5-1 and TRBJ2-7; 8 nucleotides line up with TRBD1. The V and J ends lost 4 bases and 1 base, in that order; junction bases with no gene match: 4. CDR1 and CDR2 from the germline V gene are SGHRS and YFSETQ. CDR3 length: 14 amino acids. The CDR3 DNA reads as TGCGCCAGCAGCCAAGGGGACAGGTCCTACGAGCAGTACGTC. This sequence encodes CASSQGDRSYEQYV.

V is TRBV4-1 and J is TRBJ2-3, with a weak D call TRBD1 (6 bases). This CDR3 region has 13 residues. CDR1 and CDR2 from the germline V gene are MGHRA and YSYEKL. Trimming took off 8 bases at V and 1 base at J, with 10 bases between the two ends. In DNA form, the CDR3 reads TGCGCCAGCCTACAGGGCGGCACAGATACGCAGTATTTT. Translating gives CASLQGGTDTQYF.

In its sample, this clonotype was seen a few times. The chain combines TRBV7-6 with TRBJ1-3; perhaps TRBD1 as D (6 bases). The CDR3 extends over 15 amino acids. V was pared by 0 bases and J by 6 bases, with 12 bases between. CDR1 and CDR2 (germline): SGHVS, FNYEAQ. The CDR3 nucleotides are TGTGCCAGCAGCTTAGCCAGCAGGGGTACAAACACCATATATTTT. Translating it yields CASSLASRGTNTIYF.

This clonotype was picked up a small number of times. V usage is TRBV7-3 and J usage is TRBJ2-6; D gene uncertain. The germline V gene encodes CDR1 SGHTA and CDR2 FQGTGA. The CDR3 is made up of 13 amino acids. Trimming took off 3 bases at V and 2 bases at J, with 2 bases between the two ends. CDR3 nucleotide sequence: TGTGCCAGCAGCTTGACTGGGGCCAACGTCCTGACTTTC. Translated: CASSLTGANVLTF.

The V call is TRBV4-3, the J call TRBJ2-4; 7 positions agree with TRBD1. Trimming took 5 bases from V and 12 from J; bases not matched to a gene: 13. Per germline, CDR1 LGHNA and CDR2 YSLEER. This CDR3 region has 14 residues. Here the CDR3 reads CASSLFRDSPSQYF. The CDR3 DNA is TGCGCCAGCAGCTTATTCAGGGACAGCCCTTCTCAGTACTTC.

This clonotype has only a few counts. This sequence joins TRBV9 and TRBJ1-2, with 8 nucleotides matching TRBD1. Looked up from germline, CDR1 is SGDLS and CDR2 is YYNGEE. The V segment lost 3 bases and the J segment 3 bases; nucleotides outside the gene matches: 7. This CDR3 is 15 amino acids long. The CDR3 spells CASSEGDRWDYGYTF. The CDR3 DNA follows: TGTGCCAGCAGCGAGGGGGACAGGTGGGACTATGGCTACACCTTC.

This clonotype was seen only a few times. This CDR3 reads CASSLPWGDSYNEQFF. CDR3 in DNA: TGTGCCAGCAGCTTACCCTGGGGAGACTCCTACAATGAGCAGTTCTTC. The J gene is TRBJ2-1, the V gene TRBV7-2; maybe TRBD2 (5 bases). The V gene lost 2 bases and the J gene lost 0 bases, with 11 bases spanning the gap. CDR1 is SGHTA, CDR2 FQGNSA, per germline. The CDR3 totals 16 residues.

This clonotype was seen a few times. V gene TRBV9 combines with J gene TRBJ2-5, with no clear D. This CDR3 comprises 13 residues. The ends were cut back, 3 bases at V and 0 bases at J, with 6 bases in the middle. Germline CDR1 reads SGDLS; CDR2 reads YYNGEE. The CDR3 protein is CASSGAYQETQYF. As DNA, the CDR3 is TGTGCCAGCAGCGGGGCGTACCAAGAGACCCAGTACTTC.

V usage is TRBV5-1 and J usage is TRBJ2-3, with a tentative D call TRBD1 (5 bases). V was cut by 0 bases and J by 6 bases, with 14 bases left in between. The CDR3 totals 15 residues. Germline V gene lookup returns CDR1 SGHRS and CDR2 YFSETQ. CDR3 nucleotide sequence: TGCGCCAGCAGCTTGGAAGGGGTTCTTATGGATACGCAGTATTTT. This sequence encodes CASSLEGVLMDTQYF.

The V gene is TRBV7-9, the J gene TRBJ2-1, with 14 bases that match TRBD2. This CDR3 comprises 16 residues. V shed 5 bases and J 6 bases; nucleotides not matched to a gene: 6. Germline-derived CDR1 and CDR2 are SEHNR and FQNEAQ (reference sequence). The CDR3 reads CASSPPTSGGGNEQFF. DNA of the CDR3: TGTGCCAGCAGCCCGCCGACTAGCGGGGGGGGCAATGAGCAGTTCTTC. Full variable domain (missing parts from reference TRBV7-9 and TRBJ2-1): DTGVSQNPRHKITKRGQNVTFRCDPISEHNRLYWYRQTLGQGPEFLTYFQNEAQLEKSRLLSDRFSAERPKGSFSTLEIQRTEQGDSAMYLCASSPPTSGGGNEQFFGPGTRLTVL.

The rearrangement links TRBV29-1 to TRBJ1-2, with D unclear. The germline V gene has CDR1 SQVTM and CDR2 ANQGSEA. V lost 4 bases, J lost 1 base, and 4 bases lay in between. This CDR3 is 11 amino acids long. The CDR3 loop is CSVAGNYGYTF. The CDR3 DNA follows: TGCAGCGTTGCCGGTAACTATGGCTACACCTTC.

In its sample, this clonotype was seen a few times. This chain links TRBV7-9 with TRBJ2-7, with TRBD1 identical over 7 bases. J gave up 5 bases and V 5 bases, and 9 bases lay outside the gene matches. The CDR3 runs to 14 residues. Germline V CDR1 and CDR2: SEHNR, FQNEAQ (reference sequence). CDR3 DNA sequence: TGTGCCAGCAGCCTACAGACAGGGTTCGACGAGCAGTACTTC. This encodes CASSLQTGFDEQYF. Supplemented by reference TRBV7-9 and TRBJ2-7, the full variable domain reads DTGVSQNPRHKITKRGQNVTFRCDPISEHNRLYWYRQTLGQGPEFLTYFQNEAQLEKSRLLSDRFSAERPKGSFSTLEIQRTEQGDSAMYLCASSLQTGFDEQYFGPGTRLTVT.

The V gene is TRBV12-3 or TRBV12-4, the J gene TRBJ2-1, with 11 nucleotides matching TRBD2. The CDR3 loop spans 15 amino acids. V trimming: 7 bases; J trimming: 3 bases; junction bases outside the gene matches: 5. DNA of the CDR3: TGTGCCAGCACCTCTGGGACTAGCGGCTACAATGAGCAGTTCTTC. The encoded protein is CASTSGTSGYNEQFF.

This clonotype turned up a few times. In DNA form, the CDR3 reads TGCGCCAGCAGCCACCGGGACAGGTTGAATGAGCAGTACTTC. This codes for CASSHRDRLNEQYF. V gene TRBV4-1 combines with J gene TRBJ2-7; TRBD1 aligns across 8 bases. The CDR3 has 14 amino acids. The trim removed 3 bases at V and 7 bases at J, leaving 8 bases unmatched. The germline V gene encodes CDR1 MGHRA and CDR2 YSYEKL.